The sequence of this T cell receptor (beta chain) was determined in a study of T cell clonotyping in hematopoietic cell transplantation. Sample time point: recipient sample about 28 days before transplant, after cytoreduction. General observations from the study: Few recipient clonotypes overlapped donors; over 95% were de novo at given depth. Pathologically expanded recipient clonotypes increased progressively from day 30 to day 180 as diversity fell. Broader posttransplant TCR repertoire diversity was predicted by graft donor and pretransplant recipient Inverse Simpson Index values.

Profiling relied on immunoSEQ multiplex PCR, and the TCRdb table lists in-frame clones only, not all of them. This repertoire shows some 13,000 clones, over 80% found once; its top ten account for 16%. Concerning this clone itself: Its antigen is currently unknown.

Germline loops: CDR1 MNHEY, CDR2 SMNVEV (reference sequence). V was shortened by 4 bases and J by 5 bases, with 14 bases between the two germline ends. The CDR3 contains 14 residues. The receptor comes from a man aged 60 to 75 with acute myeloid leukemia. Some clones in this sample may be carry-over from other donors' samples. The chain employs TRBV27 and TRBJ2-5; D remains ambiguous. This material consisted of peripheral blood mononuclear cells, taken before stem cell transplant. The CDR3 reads CASSSPPTLETQYF. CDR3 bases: TGTGCCAGCAGTTCCCCCCCTACCCTTGAGACCCAGTACTTC.